A selection of T cell receptor beta chains follows, all from one sample in a study of shared clonotypes between healthy human individuals. Generated by immunoSEQ multiplex PCR, the TCRdb table keeps only in-frame clones and is missing some. The repertoire consists of roughly 1 million clones, with about 75% occurring once and the leading ten covering approximately 1.5%. The sample was memory CD4+ T cells sorted from blood. These TCRs come from a man aged 18 to 35 in good health. CDR3s include the opening cysteine and the closing phenylalanine or tryptophan. Each record gives: V gene, J gene, clone size, D gene, CDR3 protein, CDR3 DNA. The D gene is left open where the match is weak. Clone size, where shown, is once, few, many, or a class for clones that have expanded.

v_call: TRBV30
j_call: TRBJ1-2
clone_size: -
d_call: -
cdr3_aa: CAWSPPPRYGYTF
cdr3_nt: TGTGCCTGGAGTCCACCGCCCCGGTATGGCTACACCTTC

v_call: TRBV28
j_call: TRBJ1-1
clone_size: -
d_call: -
cdr3_aa: CASRVPGGTEAFF
cdr3_nt: TGTGCCAGCAGAGTACCGGGGGGCACTGAAGCTTTCTTT

v_call: TRBV12-5
j_call: TRBJ2-7
clone_size: few
d_call: -
cdr3_aa: CASGPGETYEQYF
cdr3_nt: TGTGCTAGTGGTCCCGGAGAGACCTACGAGCAGTACTTC

v_call: TRBV2
j_call: TRBJ2-1
clone_size: -
d_call: -
cdr3_aa: CASSEAPEQFF
cdr3_nt: TGTGCCAGCAGTGAGGCACCTGAGCAGTTCTTC

v_call: TRBV6-6
j_call: TRBJ1-5
clone_size: -
d_call: -
cdr3_aa: CASSLDRPNQPQHF
cdr3_nt: TGTGCCAGCAGTTTGGACCGCCCCAATCAGCCCCAGCATTTT

v_call: TRBV7-3
j_call: TRBJ2-5
clone_size: -
d_call: -
cdr3_aa: CASSLTAGAHETQYF
cdr3_nt: TGTGCCAGCAGCTTAACGGCAGGGGCGCATGAGACCCAGTACTTC

v_call: TRBV18
j_call: TRBJ1-1
clone_size: few
d_call: TRBD1
cdr3_aa: CASSPIDRGEEAFF
cdr3_nt: TGTGCCAGCTCACCGATAGACAGGGGGGAGGAAGCTTTCTTT

v_call: TRBV7-2
j_call: TRBJ2-3
clone_size: few
d_call: -
cdr3_aa: CASSPDYTQYF
cdr3_nt: TGTGCCAGCAGCCCGGACTATACGCAGTATTTT

v_call: TRBV6-6
j_call: TRBJ2-6
clone_size: -
d_call: -
cdr3_aa: CASGPTGSGANVLTF
cdr3_nt: TGTGCCAGCGGGCCTACTGGCTCTGGGGCCAACGTCCTGACTTTC

v_call: TRBV9
j_call: TRBJ1-1
clone_size: few
d_call: -
cdr3_aa: CASSVAGGLNTEAFF
cdr3_nt: TGTGCCAGCAGCGTAGCGGGCGGATTGAACACTGAAGCTTTCTTT

v_call: TRBV27
j_call: TRBJ2-6
clone_size: -
d_call: -
cdr3_aa: CASKPTGANVLTF
cdr3_nt: TGTGCCAGCAAACCTACTGGGGCCAACGTCCTGACTTTC

v_call: TRBV30
j_call: TRBJ2-7
clone_size: -
d_call: -
cdr3_aa: CAWRASSYEQYF
cdr3_nt: TGTGCCTGGCGGGCCAGCTCCTACGAGCAGTACTTC